Presented here are 20 T cell receptor beta chains from one specimen sequenced in a study of T cell responses to AZD1222 COVID-19 vaccine. The protocol was immunoSEQ multiplex PCR, while the TCRdb copy is restricted to in-frame clones and leaves out a portion. The sample shows about 140,000 clones, 91% of them seen only once. The material sequenced was peripheral blood, taken on day 0 of AZD1222 vaccination. The source of these receptors is an adult in good health.

The chain couples TRBV7-9 to TRBJ1-6, with a possible D match to TRBD1 (6 bases). This CDR3 region has 16 residues. Germline CDR1 is SEHNR and CDR2 is FQNEAQ (reference sequence). The V gene lost 1 base and the J gene lost 5 bases, with 12 bases spanning the gap. The CDR3 DNA reads as TGTGCCAGCAGCTTAGTAGGGGGAGGGAATAATTCACCCCTCCACTTT. Amino acid sequence: CASSLVGGGNNSPLHF.

The CDR3 DNA follows: TGTGCCTCCTCGGGACTCCTGACCGGGGAGCTGTTTTTT. Translating gives CASSGLLTGELFF. The chain carries TRBV11-2 and TRBJ2-2; perhaps TRBD2 as D (6 bases). Trimming took 11 bases from V and 5 from J, leaving 15 bases between them. The germline gives CDR1 SGHAT, CDR2 FQNNGV. The CDR3 runs 13 residues.

This sequence joins TRBV9 and TRBJ1-6; 8 nucleotides agree with TRBD1. Unmatched junction bases numbered 10, after V lost 3 bases and J lost 8 bases. The CDR3 is 16 residues long. Germline CDR1 and CDR2: SGDLS and YYNGEE. In nucleotides, the CDR3 is TGTGCCAGCAGCGACCCCCGGGACAGGTCTCATTCACCCCTCCACTTT. It translates to CASSDPRDRSHSPLHF.

The chain couples TRBV5-4 to TRBJ2-7; 7 bases match TRBD2. The trim removed 0 bases at V and 3 bases at J, leaving 12 bases unmatched. CDR3 length: 17 amino acids. CDR1 is SGHNT, CDR2 YYREEE, per germline (reference sequence). This chain's CDR3 is CASSLGAGKRGNYEQYF. In nucleotides, the CDR3 is TGTGCCAGCAGCTTGGGGGCGGGGAAGCGGGGTAACTACGAGCAGTACTTC.

The V gene is TRBV13, the J gene TRBJ2-2; 13 bases are shared with TRBD2. This CDR3 is 16 amino acids long. After removal of 5 bases from V and 7 bases from J, the junction contained 7 bases not matched to a gene. Germline CDR1 reads PRHDT; CDR2 reads FYEKMQ (reference sequence). CDR3 sequence: CASSLRLAGGGGELFF. The CDR3 DNA reads TGTGCCAGCAGCCTCCGACTAGCGGGAGGTGGCGGGGAGCTGTTTTTT.

The chain joins TRBV19 to TRBJ1-5, with D maybe TRBD1 (5 bases). The CDR3 consists of 14 residues. V was pared by 5 bases and J by 3 bases, with 11 bases between. The germline gives CDR1 LNHDA, CDR2 SQIVND (reference sequence). The CDR3 DNA reads as TGTGCCAGTAGTTTCAGGGCTGACAATCAGCCCCAGCATTTT. This encodes CASSFRADNQPQHF.

The chain couples TRBV11-2 to TRBJ2-7; D may be TRBD1 (5 bases). The CDR3 extends over 14 amino acids. Looked up from germline, CDR1 is SGHAT and CDR2 is FQNNGV. V gave up 3 bases and J gave up 2 bases, with 11 bases separating them. CDR3 region: CASSFWGRAYEQYF. As DNA, the CDR3 is TGTGCCAGCAGCTTTTGGGGCCGAGCCTACGAGCAGTACTTC.

The rearrangement uses TRBV28 and TRBJ1-5, with 9 nucleotides matching TRBD1. Per germline, CDR1 MDHEN and CDR2 SYDVKM. The trim removed 6 bases at V and 3 bases at J, leaving 6 bases unmatched. The CDR3 has 15 amino acids. The CDR3 nucleotides read TGTGCCAGCAGCTTCCGGGACAGGGACAATCAGCCCCAGCATTTT. Amino acid sequence: CASSFRDRDNQPQHF.

The V gene is TRBV2, the J gene TRBJ1-4; TRBD1 agrees at 7 bases. CDR1 is SNHLY and CDR2 is FYNNEI in the germline V gene. V was clipped by 6 bases and J by 5 bases; unmatched bases: 12. The CDR3 spans 16 residues. The DNA for the CDR3 is TGTGCCAGCAGATTTCTCGGACAGGCGTCCAATGAAAAACTGTTTTTT. Amino acids: CASRFLGQASNEKLFF.

The CDR3 loop reads CASTPDRSYNEQFF. CDR3 bases: TGTGCCAGCACTCCGGACAGGAGCTACAATGAGCAGTTCTTC. The gene calls are TRBV2 and TRBJ2-1, with TRBD1 identical over 7 bases. Germline values: CDR1 SNHLY, CDR2 FYNNEI. The CDR3 loop spans 14 amino acids. V shed 7 bases, J shed 3 bases, and the junction held 6 bases outside the gene matches.

The chain is built from TRBV6-5 and TRBJ1-2, with a tentative D call TRBD1 (5 bases). This CDR3 contains 14 residues. Germline V lookup: CDR1 MNHEY, CDR2 SVGAGI. The V end lost 5 bases, the J end lost 5 bases, and 15 bases lay between the germline ends. The CDR3 sequence: CASSPGTGFYGYTF. In DNA, the CDR3 is TGTGCCAGCAGTCCTGGGACCGGCTTTTATGGCTACACCTTC.

This clone has only one observation. The chain is built from TRBV5-8 and TRBJ1-2; 9 bases map to TRBD1. This CDR3 is built from 14 residues. V dropped 3 bases and J dropped 7; count of bases not matched to a gene: 7. Germline assignment: CDR1 SGHTS and CDR2 YDEGEE. This CDR3 reads CASSSLQGARGYTF. CDR3 nucleotide sequence: TGTGCCAGCAGCTCCCTACAGGGGGCTCGTGGCTACACCTTC.

Here the CDR3 DNA reads TGTGCCAGCAGTGAGGGTTTAGCGGGAGCGGGAGATACGCAGTATTTT. This gives the protein CASSEGLAGAGDTQYF. J is TRBJ2-3 and V is TRBV6-1, with 9 bases identical to TRBD2. Germline loops: CDR1 MNHNS, CDR2 SASEGT. The junction had 9 bases not matched to a gene; V was cut back by 3 bases and J by 5 bases. This CDR3 has 16 residues.

The chain couples TRBV11-2 to TRBJ2-7; 8 positions match TRBD2. Germline V gene lookup returns CDR1 SGHAT and CDR2 FQNNGV. V lost 1 base to trimming and J lost 5 bases; unmatched junction nucleotides: 7. The CDR3 contains 15 residues. CDR3 amino acids: CASSLAGGGLNEQYF. CDR3 nucleotide sequence: TGTGCCAGCAGCTTAGCCGGGGGGGGCTTGAACGAGCAGTACTTC.

The chain carries TRBV9 and TRBJ1-2, with unresolved D. Germline CDR1 is SGDLS and CDR2 is YYNGEE. This CDR3 comprises 15 residues. Trimming left V 0 bases short and J 0 bases short, with 9 bases between. The CDR3 loop is CASSVAVGTNYGYTF. The CDR3, as DNA: TGTGCCAGCAGCGTAGCGGTCGGAACTAACTATGGCTACACCTTC. The whole variable domain, remainder taken from reference TRBV9 and TRBJ1-2, is DSGVTQTPKHLITATGQRVTLRCSPRSGDLSVYWYQQSLDQGLQFLIQYYNGEERAKGNILERFSAQQFPDLHSELNLSSLELGDSALYFCASSVAVGTNYGYTFGSGTRLTVV.

The rearrangement links TRBV4-2 to TRBJ2-3; D might be TRBD2 (5 bases). Per germline, CDR1 LGHNA and CDR2 YNFKEQ. This CDR3 comprises 16 residues. Trimming removed 0 bases at V and 2 bases at J, with 12 bases between. The CDR3 is CASSQDAGSITDTQYF. The CDR3 DNA reads TGTGCCAGCAGCCAAGACGCGGGCTCTATCACAGATACGCAGTATTTT.

J is TRBJ2-3 and V is TRBV4-3; D may be TRBD2 (6 bases). The CDR3 consists of 16 residues. Trimming cost V 2 bases and J 6 bases, with 18 bases left between them. The V gene's germline CDR1 is LGHNA and CDR2 YSLEER. CDR3 protein: CASSQSAGGGPDTQYF. Here the CDR3 DNA reads TGCGCCAGCAGCCAATCAGCGGGTGGGGGTCCCGATACGCAGTATTTT.

A single count supports this clone. The V gene is TRBV30, the J gene TRBJ1-2; TRBD1 matches 8 bases. With 2 bases clipped from V and 8 bases from J, the junction kept 7 bases outside the gene matches. The CDR3 is 13 residues long. The germline CDR1 and CDR2 sequences are GTSNPN and SVGIG (reference sequence). CDR3 in amino acids: CAWSPQGAGGYTF. The DNA for the CDR3 is TGTGCCTGGAGTCCCCAGGGGGCCGGAGGCTACACCTTC.

The rearrangement links TRBV15 to TRBJ1-1; D ambiguous. The germline CDR1 and CDR2 sequences are LNHNV and YYDKDF (reference sequence). Trimming removed 0 bases at V and 3 bases at J, with 11 bases between. The CDR3 has 15 residues. CDR3 coding DNA: TGTGCCACCAGCAGAGACCCCGGTGGGGACACTGAAGCTTTCTTT. Protein product: CATSRDPGGDTEAFF.

V and J are TRBV10-2 and TRBJ2-5, with D possibly matching TRBD2 (6 bases). The V and J ends lost 5 bases and 3 bases respectively, with 16 bases between them. CDR3 size: 15 residues. The germline CDR1 and CDR2 sequences are WSHSY and SAAADI. Written as DNA, the CDR3 is TGCGCCAGCAGTCATCCTAACGGGGGTGAAGAGACCCAGTACTTC. Translation gives CASSHPNGGEETQYF.